This TCR beta chain originates from a study of OX40 agonist ivuxolimab in advanced cancers. The data were produced by immunoSEQ multiplex PCR, yet TCRdb's version contains in-frame clones alone and is incomplete. The sample holds more than 80,000 clones; approximately 91% are singletons and the top ten take roughly 0.7%. Germline CDR1 is GTSNPN and CDR2 is SVGIG (reference sequence). V was cut by 3 bases and J by 0 bases, with 18 bases left in between. The CDR3 extends over 17 amino acids. The chain carries TRBV30 and TRBJ2-1; D is possibly TRBD1 or TRBD2 (5 bases each). The input for sequencing was CD4+ or CD8+ T cells sorted from blood, taken in a trial of the OX40 agonist ivuxolimab. This clonotype was sampled from an adult with an advanced solid tumor such as melanoma, head and neck, liver or kidney cancer. CDR3 DNA sequence: TGTGCCTGGAGGCTAAAGGGACCCACGAGCTCCTACAATGAGCAGTTCTTC. It yields the protein CAWRLKGPTSSYNEQFF.